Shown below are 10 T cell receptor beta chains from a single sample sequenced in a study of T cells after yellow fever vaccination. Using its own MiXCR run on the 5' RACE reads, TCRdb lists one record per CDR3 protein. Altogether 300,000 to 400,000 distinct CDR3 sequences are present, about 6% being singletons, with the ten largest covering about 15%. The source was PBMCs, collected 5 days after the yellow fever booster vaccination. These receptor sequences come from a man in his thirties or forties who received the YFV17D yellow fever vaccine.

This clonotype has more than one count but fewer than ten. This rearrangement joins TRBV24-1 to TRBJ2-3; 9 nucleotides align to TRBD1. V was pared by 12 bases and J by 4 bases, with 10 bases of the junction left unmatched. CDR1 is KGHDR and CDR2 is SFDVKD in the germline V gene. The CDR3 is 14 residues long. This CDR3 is CAPSRDRVADTQYF. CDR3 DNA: TGTGCCCCCTCCCGGGACAGGGTTGCAGATACGCAGTATTTT.

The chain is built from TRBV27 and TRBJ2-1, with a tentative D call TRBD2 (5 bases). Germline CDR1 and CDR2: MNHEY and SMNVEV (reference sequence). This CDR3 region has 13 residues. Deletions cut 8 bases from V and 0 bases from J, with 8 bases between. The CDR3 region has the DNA TGTGCCAGCCAGCGGAGCTCCTACAATGAGCAGTTCTTC. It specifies CASQRSSYNEQFF.

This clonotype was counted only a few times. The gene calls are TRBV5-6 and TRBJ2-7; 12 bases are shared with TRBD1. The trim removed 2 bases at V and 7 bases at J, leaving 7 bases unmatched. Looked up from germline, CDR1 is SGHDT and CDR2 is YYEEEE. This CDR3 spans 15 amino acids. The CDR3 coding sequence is TGTGCCAGCAGCTTCGCCGGGACAGGGGGCAGTGAGCAGTACTTC. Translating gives CASSFAGTGGSEQYF.

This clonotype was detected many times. DNA for the CDR3: TGTGCCATCAGTGGGGACACCAGCAATCAGCCCCAGCATTTT. Its translation: CAISGDTSNQPQHF. This chain connects TRBV10-3 to TRBJ1-5, with a possible D match to TRBD1 (6 bases). This CDR3 has 14 residues. Trimming pared 4 bases from V and 1 base from J, leaving 8 bases between. Germline CDR1 ENHRY, CDR2 SYGVKD.

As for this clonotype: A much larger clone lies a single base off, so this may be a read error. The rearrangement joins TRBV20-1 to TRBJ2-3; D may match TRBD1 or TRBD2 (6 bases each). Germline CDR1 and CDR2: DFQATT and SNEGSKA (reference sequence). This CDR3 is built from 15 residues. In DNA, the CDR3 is TGCAGTGCTTCCCAAGGGGGGTCTGGCACAGATACGCTGTATTTT. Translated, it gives CSASQGGSGTDTLYF.

Here the CDR3 reads CATSDRGTAGTGELFF. In DNA, the CDR3 is TGTGCCACCAGTGATCGCGGGACAGCGGGGACCGGGGAGCTGTTTTTT. This chain uses TRBV24-1 with TRBJ2-2, with D tentatively TRBD1 or TRBD2 (7 bases each). CDR1 and CDR2 from the germline V gene are KGHDR and SFDVKD. Trimming took off 3 bases at V and 5 bases at J, with 15 bases between the two ends. This CDR3 is built from 16 residues.

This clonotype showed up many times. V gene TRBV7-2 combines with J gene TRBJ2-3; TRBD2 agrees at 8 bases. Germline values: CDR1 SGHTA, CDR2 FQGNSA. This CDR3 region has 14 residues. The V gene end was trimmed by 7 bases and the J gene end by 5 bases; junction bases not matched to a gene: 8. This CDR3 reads CASNSGLEGDTQYF. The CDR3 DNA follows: TGTGCCAGCAACTCGGGACTAGAGGGAGATACGCAGTATTTT.

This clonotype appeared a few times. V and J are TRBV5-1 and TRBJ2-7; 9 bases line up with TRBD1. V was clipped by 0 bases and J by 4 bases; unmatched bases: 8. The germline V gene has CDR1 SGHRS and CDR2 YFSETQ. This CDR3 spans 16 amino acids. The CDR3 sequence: CASSLEPQGAGYEQYF. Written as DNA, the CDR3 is TGCGCCAGCAGCTTGGAGCCACAGGGGGCGGGTTACGAGCAGTACTTC.

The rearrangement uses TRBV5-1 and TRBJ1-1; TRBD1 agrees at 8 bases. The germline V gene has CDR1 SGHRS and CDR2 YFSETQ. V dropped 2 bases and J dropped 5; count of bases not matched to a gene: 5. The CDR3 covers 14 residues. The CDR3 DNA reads TGCGCCAGCAGCTTAAACAGGGGGTTGACTGAAGCTTTCTTT. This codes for CASSLNRGLTEAFF.

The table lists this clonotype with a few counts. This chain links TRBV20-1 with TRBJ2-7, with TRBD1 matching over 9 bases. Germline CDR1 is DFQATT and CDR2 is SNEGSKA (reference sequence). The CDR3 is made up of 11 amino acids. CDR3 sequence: CMRQGAYEQYF. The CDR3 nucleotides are TGCATGAGACAGGGGGCCTACGAGCAGTACTTC.